This T cell receptor beta chain was recovered during a study of radiotherapy plus CTLA-4 blockade in lung cancer. TCRdb keeps only in-frame clones here, not all; method: immunoSEQ multiplex PCR. The table records approximately 34,000 clones, roughly 71% of them present only once. The CDR3 consists of 16 residues. As regards this clone: Its antigen is still unknown.

Whole-study results and caveats: Once radiotherapy plus ipilimumab had been given, TCR clones derived from tumor expanded in blood.

This TCR came from a human donor with non-small cell lung cancer who had stable disease on radiotherapy plus ipilimumab. The chain has TRBV21-1 and TRBJ2-5. The end of the DNA is better explained by TRBJ2-7, so the J call may be wrong. TRBV21-1 is flagged as a pseudogene. Sample: peripheral blood, taken from a patient treated with radiotherapy plus ipilimumab. For the CDR3, the DNA is TGTGCCAGCAGCGTACGGGGGCCCACGGGGTCGTACGAGCAGTACTTC. Its translation: CASSVRGPTGSYEQYF.